A single sample is the source of the 15 T cell receptor beta chains below, sequenced in a study of cytomegalovirus exposure and HLA in healthy donors. Vbeta (60) and Jbeta (13) primers were used in the PCR. Produced via immunoSEQ multiplex PCR; TCRdb's table is partial and in-frame only. The sample carries 60,000 to 85,000 clones, about 76% recorded once. Specimen: PBMCs. Every receptor here comes from a male donor in good health and CMV-seropositive.

The V and J genes are TRBV11-3 and TRBJ2-3, with a possible D match to TRBD2 (5 bases). This CDR3 has 14 residues. CDR1 SGHNT and CDR2 YENEEA come from the germline V gene. V lost 1 base to trimming and J lost 8 bases, with 13 bases between them. CDR3 in amino acids: CASSLVTGSATQYF. As DNA, the CDR3 is TGTGCCAGCAGCTTAGTGACGGGTAGCGCTACGCAGTATTTT.

This chain joins TRBV19 and TRBJ2-6, with 7 bases that match TRBD1. Germline lookup yields CDR1 LNHDA and CDR2 SQIVND (reference sequence). The CDR3 is made up of 16 amino acids. Losses at the gene ends were 4 bases for V and 0 bases for J; bases not matched to a gene: 3. The CDR3 nucleotides are TGTGCCAGTAGTACGCCAGGGGGCTCTGGGGCCAACGTCCTGACTTTC. It is translated as CASSTPGGSGANVLTF.

This chain links TRBV7-6 with TRBJ2-3, with D perhaps matching TRBD2 (6 bases). V lost 5 bases and J lost 0, with 18 bases in between. Germline assignment: CDR1 SGHVS and CDR2 FNYEAQ. The CDR3 covers 17 residues. The CDR3 region is CASSPNLRRGSTDTQYF. CDR3 DNA: TGTGCCAGCAGCCCCAATCTCAGGCGGGGAAGCACAGATACGCAGTATTTT.

This clone was picked up a small number of times. The chain joins TRBV6-6 to TRBJ1-3, with D possibly being TRBD1 (5 bases). The CDR3 runs to 15 residues. The V gene's germline CDR1 is MNHNY and CDR2 SVGAGI (reference sequence). V dropped 6 bases and J dropped 4 bases, with 16 bases sitting between them. Written as DNA, the CDR3 is TGTGCCAGCAGGACGGGCAGGGTTTCAGGAAACACCATATATTTT. Translated, it gives CASRTGRVSGNTIYF.

The chain carries TRBV13 and TRBJ1-4; 8 nucleotides agree with TRBD1. CDR1 is PRHDT, CDR2 FYEKMQ, per germline (reference sequence). V lost 5 bases and J lost 8; bases outside the gene matches: 10. The CDR3 runs to 15 residues. CDR3 nucleotide sequence: TGTGCCAGCAGCCCAGGACAGGGAGGTGGCGAAAAACTGTTTTTT. Protein product: CASSPGQGGGEKLFF.

J is TRBJ2-3 and V is TRBV5-5, with 8 nucleotides matching TRBD1. This CDR3 has 16 amino acids. Germline V gene data show CDR1 as SGHKS and CDR2 as YYEKEE (reference sequence). The junction had 5 bases not matched to a gene; V was cut back by 0 bases and J by 2 bases. CDR3 residues: CASSLGTGISTDTQYF. CDR3 bases: TGTGCCAGCAGCTTGGGGACAGGGATTTCCACAGATACGCAGTATTTT.

This rearrangement joins TRBV7-9 to TRBJ2-1, with TRBD2 as a possible D gene (6 bases). The V and J ends lost 7 bases and 2 bases respectively, with 12 bases between them. The CDR3 covers 14 residues. Germline loops: CDR1 SEHNR, CDR2 FQNEAQ (reference sequence). CDR3 sequence (DNA): TGTGCCAGCAAGGGGCAGCGGGCCTACAATGAGCAGTTCTTC. It is translated as CASKGQRAYNEQFF.

V is TRBV7-3 and J is TRBJ2-3; TRBD2 aligns across 10 bases. The germline V gene encodes CDR1 SGHTA and CDR2 FQGTGA. After removal of 4 bases from V and 5 bases from J, the junction contained 6 bases not matched to a gene. The length of the CDR3 is 15 residues. The CDR3 nucleotides are TGTGCCAGCAGCTCAAAGCGGGGGGGCCTAGATACGCAGTATTTT. This codes for CASSSKRGGLDTQYF.

This rearrangement joins TRBV2 to TRBJ2-3; TRBD2 matches at 7 bases. The CDR3 spans 14 residues. After removal of 6 bases from V and 7 bases from J, the junction contained 10 bases not matched to a gene. Germline lookup yields CDR1 SNHLY and CDR2 FYNNEI. The CDR3 nucleotides read TGTGCCAGCAGCCCGGGACTACCCTCATATACGCAGTATTTT. It codes for CASSPGLPSYTQYF.

This rearrangement joins TRBV30 to TRBJ1-1, with D perhaps TRBD1 (6 bases). CDR3 length equals 15 residues. Germline CDR1 GTSNPN, CDR2 SVGIG (reference sequence). V lost 4 bases and J 4 bases, leaving 19 bases between the germline ends. DNA for the CDR3: TGTGCCTGGACCCAGGCCGCCAGGGGTGGCACTGAAGCTTTCTTT. Encoded protein: CAWTQAARGGTEAFF.

This rearrangement joins TRBV30 to TRBJ1-6; D possibly corresponds to TRBD1 (5 bases). Between the trimmed V and J ends, which lost 3 bases and 10 bases, there was a span of 19 bases. This CDR3 spans 15 amino acids. Germline values: CDR1 GTSNPN, CDR2 SVGIG (reference sequence). CDR3 sequence reads: CAWSSQAGVWSPLHF. The CDR3 bases are TGTGCCTGGAGCAGTCAGGCGGGGGTTTGGTCACCCCTCCACTTT.

This clone showed up just a few times. The chain recombines TRBV18 with TRBJ2-7, with TRBD2 matching 9 bases. The CDR3 runs to 15 residues. J gave up 7 bases and V 3 bases, and 10 bases lay outside the gene matches. Germline lookup yields CDR1 KGHSH and CDR2 LQKENI. The CDR3 is CASSPGTSKPWEQYF. The CDR3 bases are TGTGCCAGCTCACCCGGGACTAGCAAGCCGTGGGAGCAGTACTTC.

The CDR3 here is CASSVLSAGRGDTQYF. The CDR3 DNA is TGTGCCAGCAGCGTTCTCTCCGCGGGTCGGGGAGATACGCAGTATTTT. The J gene is TRBJ2-3, the V gene TRBV9; the D gene is possibly TRBD2 (5 bases). Germline assignment: CDR1 SGDLS and CDR2 YYNGEE. V was shortened by 2 bases and J by 5 bases, with 18 bases between the two germline ends. The CDR3 totals 16 residues.

The rearrangement links TRBV28 to TRBJ1-1; TRBD1 might be the D (6 bases). Germline values: CDR1 MDHEN, CDR2 SYDVKM. The V and J ends lost 3 bases and 0 bases respectively, with 11 bases between them. CDR3 length equals 15 residues. The CDR3 DNA follows: TGTGCCAGCAGTTTCAGGGGAAACATGAACACTGAAGCTTTCTTT. Amino acids: CASSFRGNMNTEAFF.

The V call is TRBV29-1, the J call TRBJ2-1; 8 bases line up with TRBD2. The CDR3 length is 14 residues. V trimming: 7 bases; J trimming: 7 bases; junction bases outside the gene matches: 12. Germline V gene sequence: CDR1 SQVTM, CDR2 ANQGSEA. The CDR3 loop is CSGRSQRGSNEQFF. In DNA form, the CDR3 reads TGCAGCGGCCGGTCACAGCGGGGGAGTAATGAGCAGTTCTTC.